The count of the clone carrying this T cell receptor beta chain is one. Its antigen is unknown. The table came from immunoSEQ multiplex PCR; TCRdb's copy has only in-frame clones and leaves some out. The sample consists of 150,000 to 200,000 clones, around nine tenths of them appearing once. The sample comes from a study of cytomegalovirus exposure and HLA in healthy donors. Study summary: The roughly 130 validation repertoires used the same platform as the roughly 610 first-cohort repertoires, a later analysis reported. Broader study findings: Cytomegalovirus-associated status was assigned to some 160 TCR beta chains.

The sequencing sample was made of PBMCs. The clonotype was recovered from a woman aged 30 to 39 in good health and CMV-seronegative.

Here the CDR3 DNA reads TGTGCCAGTAGTATCTCCGGAGTCACAGATACGCAGTATTTT. It yields the protein CASSISGVTDTQYF. The chain couples TRBV19 to TRBJ2-3; D gene uncertain. From germline, CDR1 is LNHDA and CDR2 SQIVND (reference sequence). V shed 3 bases and J shed 2 bases, with 9 bases lying between them. There are 14 residues in the CDR3.